Listed below are T cell receptor beta chains from one sample, sequenced in a study of blood T cell repertoires in COVID-19. Here immunoSEQ multiplex PCR was the method, and the copy in TCRdb shows in-frame clones only, minus some. This table holds about 45,000 clones, approximately 80% found once. Sequenced input: peripheral blood. These receptors all stem from a human donor in a cohort sampled during active COVID-19. Both conserved end residues are part of each CDR3. A D gene is named only where the DNA matches it firmly. Clone sizes are given selectively: once, few, many, or a class where the clone is expanded.

>.|TRBJ2-2|TRBV30|few
TGTGCCTGGAGTGTACTTAAGGGGGGGACCGGGGAGCTGTTTTTT
CAWSVLKGGTGELFF
>TRBD1|TRBJ1-1|TRBV7-9|.
TGTGCCAGCAGCCAGGGGGCGACTGAAGCTTTCTTT
CASSQGATEAFF
>.|TRBJ2-5|TRBV19|.
TGTGCCAGTAGAGAACAGGGAGAAGAGACCCAGTACTTC
CASREQGEETQYF
>TRBD2|TRBJ2-7|TRBV5-1|few
TGCGCCAGCAGCTTGGGACTAGCGGGGGGGAAGTACTCCTACGAGCAGTACTTC
CASSLGLAGGKYSYEQYF
>TRBD1|TRBJ1-6|TRBV30|.
TGTGCCTGGAGTTTTCCGACAGGGGAGAGTTCACCCCTCCACTTT
CAWSFPTGESSPLHF
>.|TRBJ1-5|TRBV19|many
TGTGCCAGTAGTATTCAGGCTATAACGAATCAGCCCCAGCATTTT
CASSIQAITNQPQHF
>TRBD2|TRBJ2-5|TRBV6-5|few
TGTGCCAGCAGCAGATCGGCTAGCGGGACGGAGACCCAGTACTTC
CASSRSASGTETQYF
>.|TRBJ2-7|TRBV6-2/TRBV6-3|few
TGTGCCAGCAGTCTCTATGGGACCTCGCCTGCCCCGGGAGTTTACGAGCAGTACTTC
CASSLYGTSPAPGVYEQYF
>TRBD1|TRBJ1-1|TRBV6-5|.
TGTGCCAGCACCTCGGGACAGGGGGGAGCTTTCTTT
CASTSGQGGAFF
>TRBD1|TRBJ1-2|TRBV5-4|.
TGTGCCAGCAGCCCACAGGGGTCTCGGTCTGGCTACACCTTC
CASSPQGSRSGYTF
>TRBD1|TRBJ2-3|TRBV5-6|.
TGTGCCAGCAGCTTGGTTTTAGCAGGGGGCGAAACAGATACGCAGTATTTT
CASSLVLAGGETDTQYF
>TRBD2|TRBJ2-7|TRBV18|.
TGTGCCAGCTCACCTGGACTAGCGGGTATCTACGAGCAGTACTTC
CASSPGLAGIYEQYF
>TRBD2|TRBJ2-1|TRBV7-2|.
TGTGCCAGCAGCTTAGTCCGGCTAGCGGTATACAATGAGCAGTTCTTC
CASSLVRLAVYNEQFF
>.|TRBJ1-2|TRBV5-1|.
TGCGCCAGCAGCTTGGAGGCAGCGAACTATGGCTACACCTTC
CASSLEAANYGYTF
>.|TRBJ2-1|TRBV11-3|.
TGTGCCAGCAGCTTACAGGGTCTCGGCAATGAGCAGTTCTTC
CASSLQGLGNEQFF
>.|TRBJ1-6|TRBV21-1|.
TGTGCCAGCAGCAAATTCCTTCATCGGACAGGGGATAAATCACCCCTCCACTTT
CASSKFLHRTGDKSPLHF
>TRBD2|TRBJ2-1|TRBV9|.
TGTGCCAGCAGCGCCGGAGGGCCTGGGACTAGCGGGAGAGTGGGCAATGAGCAGTTCTTC
CASSAGGPGTSGRVGNEQFF
>.|TRBJ2-7|TRBV30|.
TGTGCCTGGAGTCGACAGGTTCTCTACGAGCAGTACTTC
CAWSRQVLYEQYF
>TRBD1|TRBJ2-7|TRBV11-2|.
TGTGCCAGCAGCTTACGGGACAGATCCTACGAGCAGTACTTC
CASSLRDRSYEQYF
>.|TRBJ2-5|TRBV4-2|.
TGTGCCAGCAGCCAAGATTTCCGGGAGACCCAGTACTTC
CASSQDFRETQYF
>.|TRBJ2-5|TRBV5-1|.
TGCGCCAGCAGCTTGGGGTCCGGCCAAGAGACCCAGTACTTC
CASSLGSGQETQYF
>TRBD2|TRBJ2-1|TRBV2|once
TGTGCCAGCAGTTCGACTAGCGGGAGGGGTGAGCAGTTCTTC
CASSSTSGRGEQFF
>.|TRBJ1-5|TRBV5-4|.
TGTGCCAGCAGCTTGTCAGGGAGCAATCAGCCCCAGCATTTT
CASSLSGSNQPQHF
>.|TRBJ1-2|TRBV7-8|.
TGTGCCAGCAGCCGGCGGGGCACCTATGGCTACACCTTC
CASSRRGTYGYTF
>.|TRBJ2-3|TRBV11-2|.
TGTGCCAGCAGCTTAGGTAGCGGCACAGATACGCAGTATTTT
CASSLGSGTDTQYF
>.|TRBJ2-5|TRBV19|.
TGTGCCAGTAGGGCAACGGGGTATCGTAACCAGTACTTC
CASRATGYRNQYF
>.|TRBJ1-5|TRBV7-6|.
TGTGCCAGCAGCTTAGGTCAGAATCAGCCCCAGCATTTT
CASSLGQNQPQHF
>TRBD2|TRBJ2-7|TRBV7-9|few
TGTGCCAGCAGCTTCTTAGCGGGAGTAAGGGATCGGGTCGGCTACGAGCAGTACTTC
CASSFLAGVRDRVGYEQYF
>TRBD1|TRBJ2-5|TRBV12-3/TRBV12-4|.
TGTGCCAGCAGTTGGGACAGAGAAGAGACCCAGTACTTC
CASSWDREETQYF
>.|TRBJ1-2|TRBV3-1/TRBV3-2|.
TGTGCCAGCAGCCAAGGTCGGGGGAACTATGGCTACACCTTC
CASSQGRGNYGYTF
>TRBD2|TRBJ2-7|TRBV27|.
TGTGCCAGCAGGCGACTAGCGGGAGGGGACGAGCAGTACTTC
CASRRLAGGDEQYF
>.|TRBJ1-6|TRBV10-3|.
TGTGCCATCAGTTCCGGCACTAGAAGAGGATCACCCCTCCACTTT
CAISSGTRRGSPLHF
>.|TRBJ1-4|TRBV2|.
TGTGCCAGTCTACAGCTTGAAAAACTGTTTTTT
CASLQLEKLFF
>.|TRBJ1-2|TRBV4-3|.
TGCGCCAGCAGCCAAGACAGGTTCGGCTATGGCTACACCTTC
CASSQDRFGYGYTF
>TRBD1|TRBJ2-5|TRBV19|.
TGTGCCAGTAGCCGTGGACAGGGGGCTGGAGAGACCCAGTACTTC
CASSRGQGAGETQYF
>TRBD1|TRBJ2-2|TRBV19|.
TGTGCCAGTAGTGGGACAGGGGGAGGCACCGGGGAGCTGTTTTTT
CASSGTGGGTGELFF
>TRBD2|TRBJ2-1|TRBV2|.
TGTGCCAGCAGATCTGGACTAGCGGATCCAACGGTGGAGTTCTTC
CASRSGLADPTVEFF
>TRBD1|TRBJ1-4|TRBV27|once
TGTGCCAGCAGCCCCGGGACAGTTTCTGAAAAACTGTTTTTT
CASSPGTVSEKLFF
>TRBD1|TRBJ1-2|TRBV7-9|.
TGTGCCAGCAGCCGGGACAGGGTATTTGGCTACACCTTC
CASSRDRVFGYTF
>.|TRBJ2-2|TRBV5-1|few
TGCGCCAGCAGGGGAGGAGTGAACACCGGGGAGCTGTTTTTT
CASRGGVNTGELFF
>TRBD1|TRBJ1-2|TRBV6-6|.
TGTGCCAGCAGTCCCGGACAGGGAACTTATGGCTACACCTTC
CASSPGQGTYGYTF
>.|TRBJ1-1|TRBV7-2|.
TGTGCCAGCAGCCACCGGACAGACACTGAAGCTTTCTTT
CASSHRTDTEAFF
>.|TRBJ1-6|TRBV7-2|.
TGTGCCAGCAGTTCTCGGGCCTATAATTCACCCCTCCACTTT
CASSSRAYNSPLHF
>.|TRBJ2-7|TRBV11-3|.
TGTGCCAGCAGCCGCGACCCGGAGTCTTCCTACGAGCAGTACTTC
CASSRDPESSYEQYF
>TRBD2|TRBJ2-3|TRBV24-1|.
TGTGCCACCAGTGATCTCCGGGGGGGAGAGCGACTCAGCACAGATACGCAGTATTTT
CATSDLRGGERLSTDTQYF
>TRBD2|TRBJ2-5|TRBV5-1|.
TGCGCCAGCAGCCAGGGACTAGCGGGGGGGACCCAGTACTTC
CASSQGLAGGTQYF
>TRBD2|TRBJ2-1|TRBV5-6|.
TGTGCCAGCAGCTCATACGGGAAGACTAGCAGTTACAATGAGCAGTTCTTC
CASSSYGKTSSYNEQFF
>.|TRBJ2-7|TRBV5-8|.
TGTGCCAGCAGCTTATGGAGCGAGCAGTACTTC
CASSLWSEQYF
>.|TRBJ2-1|TRBV7-2|.
TGTGCCAGCAGCCCGTGGGGAGATTCTTATGAGCAGTTCTTC
CASSPWGDSYEQFF
>.|TRBJ1-1|TRBV6-4|few
TGTGCCAGCAGTGAGAAGAGATCCAGGGTTGGTATGAACACTGAAGCTTTCTTT
CASSEKRSRVGMNTEAFF
>.|TRBJ2-7|TRBV6-2/TRBV6-3|.
TGTGCCAGCAGCACCTTGGACACCACCTACGAGCAGTACTTC
CASSTLDTTYEQYF
>.|TRBJ1-1|TRBV4-1|.
TGCGCCAGCAGCCAAGATAGGGGCGGCGGAGAGAGGACTGAAGCTTTCTTT
CASSQDRGGGERTEAFF
>TRBD2|TRBJ2-3|TRBV6-2/TRBV6-3|.
TGTGCCAGCAGTTTCGCTAGCGGGAGGGCCGGAGATACGCAGTATTTT
CASSFASGRAGDTQYF
>.|TRBJ1-1|TRBV7-3|.
TGTGCCAGCAGCGACCAGCAGGTCAGAGTCACTGAAGCTTTCTTT
CASSDQQVRVTEAFF